This entry features one T cell receptor (beta chain) sequence. Its antigen is as yet unknown. This sample is part of a study of regulatory T cells in long-lasting Graves disease. Study-wide results and caveats: A reduction in accuracy may have resulted from the small sample size. Persistent Graves' patients possessed reduced TCR diversity relative to recently diagnosed ones.

Investigators prepared the TCR beta libraries by applying iRepertoire HTBI primers and Arm-PCR of CDR3 regions. MiXCR was run by TCRdb on the multiplex PCR reads, yielding one entry per CDR3 protein. Found here are roughly 470,000 distinct CDR3 sequences, roughly 20% of them singletons; the top ten hold 6.5% to 10%. J gave up 5 bases and V 4 bases, and 8 bases lay outside the gene matches. Germline CDR1 and CDR2: DFQATT and SNEGSKA (reference sequence). The CDR3 spans 13 residues. The sample's time point: persistent/refractory GD, antithyroid drugs over 5 years with positive TRAb. Construction of the TCR library relied on RNA isolated from PBMCs.

V is TRBV20-1 and J is TRBJ2-7; 7 bases map to TRBD2. The sequencing used peripheral blood mononuclear cells (PBMCs), collected when the disease was refractory, from a patient treated with antithyroid drugs. This clonotype was obtained from a female donor with Graves disease. CDR3 sequence reads: CSANGLVYHEQYF. In DNA form, the CDR3 reads TGCAGTGCTAATGGACTAGTGTATCACGAGCAGTACTTC.